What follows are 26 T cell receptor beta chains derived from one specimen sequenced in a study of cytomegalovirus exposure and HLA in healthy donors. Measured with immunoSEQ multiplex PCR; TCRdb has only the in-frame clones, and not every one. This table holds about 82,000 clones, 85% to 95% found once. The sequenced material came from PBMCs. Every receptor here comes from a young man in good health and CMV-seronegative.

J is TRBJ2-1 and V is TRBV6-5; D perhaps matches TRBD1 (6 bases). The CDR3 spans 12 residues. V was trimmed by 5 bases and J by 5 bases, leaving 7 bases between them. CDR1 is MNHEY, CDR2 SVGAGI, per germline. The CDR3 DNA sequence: TGTGCCAGCAGTGACAGGCACAATGAGCAGTTCTTC. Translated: CASSDRHNEQFF.

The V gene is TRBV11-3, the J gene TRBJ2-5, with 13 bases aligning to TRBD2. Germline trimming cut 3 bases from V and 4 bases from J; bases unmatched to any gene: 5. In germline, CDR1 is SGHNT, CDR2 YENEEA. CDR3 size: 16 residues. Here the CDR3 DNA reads TGTGCCAGCAGCTTCCGGACTAGCGGGAGAGGAGAGACCCAGTACTTC. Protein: CASSFRTSGRGETQYF.

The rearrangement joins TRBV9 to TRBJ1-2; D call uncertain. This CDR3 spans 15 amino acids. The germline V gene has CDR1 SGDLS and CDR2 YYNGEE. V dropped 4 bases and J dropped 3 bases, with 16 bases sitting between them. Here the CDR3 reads CASSPKANRDYGYTF. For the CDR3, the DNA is TGTGCCAGCAGCCCCAAAGCGAATCGCGACTATGGCTACACCTTC.

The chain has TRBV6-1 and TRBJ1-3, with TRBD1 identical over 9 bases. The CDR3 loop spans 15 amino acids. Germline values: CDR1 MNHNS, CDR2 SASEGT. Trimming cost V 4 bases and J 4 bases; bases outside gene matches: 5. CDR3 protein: CASSAGQGGGNTIYF. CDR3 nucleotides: TGTGCCAGCAGTGCGGGACAGGGAGGAGGAAACACCATATATTTT.

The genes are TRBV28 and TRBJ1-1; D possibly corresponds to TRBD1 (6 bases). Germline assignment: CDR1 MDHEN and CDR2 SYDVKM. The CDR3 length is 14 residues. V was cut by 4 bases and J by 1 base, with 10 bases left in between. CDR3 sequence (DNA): TGTGCCAGCAGTTCGCAGGGGCGGAACACTGAAGCTTTCTTT. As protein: CASSSQGRNTEAFF.

Written as DNA, the CDR3 is TGCGCCAGCAGCTTACAGGGCTACACTGAAGCTTTCTTT. It is translated as CASSLQGYTEAFF. V and J are TRBV5-1 and TRBJ1-1; D is possibly TRBD1 (6 bases). Trimming removed 2 bases at V and 3 bases at J, with 8 bases between. From germline, CDR1 is SGHRS and CDR2 YFSETQ. The CDR3 sequence is 13 residues long.

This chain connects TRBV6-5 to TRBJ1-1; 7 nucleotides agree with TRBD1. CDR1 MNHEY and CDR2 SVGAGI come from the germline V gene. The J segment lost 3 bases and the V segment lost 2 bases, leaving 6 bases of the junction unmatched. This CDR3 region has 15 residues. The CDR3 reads CASSYTGEADTEAFF. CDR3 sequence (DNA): TGTGCCAGCAGTTACACAGGGGAGGCGGACACTGAAGCTTTCTTT.

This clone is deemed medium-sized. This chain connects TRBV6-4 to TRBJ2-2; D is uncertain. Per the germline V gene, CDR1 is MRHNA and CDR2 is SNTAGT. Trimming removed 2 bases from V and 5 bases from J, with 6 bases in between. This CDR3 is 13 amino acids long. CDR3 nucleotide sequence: TGTGCCAGCAGTGACGGTAGTACCGGGGAGCTGTTTTTT. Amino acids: CASSDGSTGELFF.

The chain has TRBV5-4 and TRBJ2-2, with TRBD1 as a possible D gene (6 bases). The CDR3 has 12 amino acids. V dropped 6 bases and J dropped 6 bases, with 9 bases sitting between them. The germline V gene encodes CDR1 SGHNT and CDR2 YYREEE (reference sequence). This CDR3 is CASTQGPGELFF. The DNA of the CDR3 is TGTGCCAGCACGCAGGGGCCCGGGGAGCTGTTTTTT.

CDR3 sequence (DNA): TGTGCCAGCAGCTTAGTAAGGGGGCGAGAGACCCAGTACTTC. It encodes CASSLVRGRETQYF. The V gene is TRBV7-2, the J gene TRBJ2-5; 7 nucleotides line up with TRBD1. Trimming at V came to 1 base and at J to 4 bases, leaving 3 bases not matched to a gene. The CDR3 has 14 amino acids. The V gene's germline CDR1 is SGHTA and CDR2 FQGNSA.

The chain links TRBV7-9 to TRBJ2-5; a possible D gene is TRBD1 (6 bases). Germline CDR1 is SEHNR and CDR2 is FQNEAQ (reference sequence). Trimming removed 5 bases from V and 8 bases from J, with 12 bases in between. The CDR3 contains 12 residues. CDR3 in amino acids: CASSRDIPTQYF. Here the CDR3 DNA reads TGTGCCAGCAGCCGGGACATACCAACCCAGTACTTC.

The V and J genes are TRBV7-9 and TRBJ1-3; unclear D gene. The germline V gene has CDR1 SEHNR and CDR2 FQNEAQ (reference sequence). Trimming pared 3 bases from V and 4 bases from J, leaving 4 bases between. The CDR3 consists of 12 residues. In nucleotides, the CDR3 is TGTGCCAGCAGCTTTGAGGGAAACACCATATATTTT. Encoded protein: CASSFEGNTIYF.

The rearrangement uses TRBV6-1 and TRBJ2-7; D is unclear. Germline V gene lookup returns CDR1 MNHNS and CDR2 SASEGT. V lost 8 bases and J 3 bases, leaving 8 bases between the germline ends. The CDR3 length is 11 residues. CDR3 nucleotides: TGTGCCAGCTATATTAACTACGAGCAGTACTTC. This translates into CASYINYEQYF.

CDR3 region: CATLGGATGEQYF. For the CDR3, the DNA is TGTGCCACCCTAGGGGGAGCCACGGGAGAGCAGTACTTC. This sequence joins TRBV11-2 and TRBJ2-7; TRBD1 might be the D (6 bases). The CDR3 contains 13 residues. Germline V CDR1 and CDR2: SGHAT, FQNNGV. Trimming removed 10 bases at V and 7 bases at J, with 20 bases between.

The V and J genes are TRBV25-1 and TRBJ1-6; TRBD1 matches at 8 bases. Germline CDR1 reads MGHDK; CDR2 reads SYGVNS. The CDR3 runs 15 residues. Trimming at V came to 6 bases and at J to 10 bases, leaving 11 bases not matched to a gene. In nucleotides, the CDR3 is TGTGCCAGCAGCCCGGGACAGGTCATATCCTCACCCCTCCACTTT. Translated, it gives CASSPGQVISSPLHF.

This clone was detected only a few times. This CDR3 is CASSLARRQDPHEQYF. In DNA, the CDR3 is TGTGCCAGCAGCTTGGCACGACGACAGGATCCACACGAGCAGTACTTC. The chain couples TRBV5-6 to TRBJ2-7; maybe TRBD1 (6 bases). Trimming left V 0 bases short and J 5 bases short, with 18 bases between. In germline, CDR1 is SGHDT, CDR2 YYEEEE. The CDR3 has 16 amino acids.

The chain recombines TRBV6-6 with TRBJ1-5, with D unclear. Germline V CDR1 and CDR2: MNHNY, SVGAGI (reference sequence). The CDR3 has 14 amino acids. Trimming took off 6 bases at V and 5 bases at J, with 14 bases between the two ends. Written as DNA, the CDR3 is TGTGCCAGCAGCCCCGTTACAATCGATCAGCCCCAGCATTTT. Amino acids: CASSPVTIDQPQHF.

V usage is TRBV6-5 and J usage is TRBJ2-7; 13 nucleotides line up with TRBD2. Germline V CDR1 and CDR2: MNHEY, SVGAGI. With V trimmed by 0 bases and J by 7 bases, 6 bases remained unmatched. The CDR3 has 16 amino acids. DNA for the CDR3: TGTGCCAGCAGTTACTCCACTAGCGGGGGGGCGTATGAGCAGTACTTC. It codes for CASSYSTSGGAYEQYF.

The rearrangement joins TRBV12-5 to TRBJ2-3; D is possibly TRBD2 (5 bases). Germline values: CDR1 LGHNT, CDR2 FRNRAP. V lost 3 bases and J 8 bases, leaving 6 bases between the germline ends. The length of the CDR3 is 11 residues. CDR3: CASGFGGTQYF. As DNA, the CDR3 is TGTGCTAGTGGTTTTGGAGGTACGCAGTATTTT. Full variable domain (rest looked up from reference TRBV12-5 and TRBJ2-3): DARVTQTPRHKVTEMGQEVTMRCQPILGHNTVFWYRQTMMQGLELLAYFRNRAPLDDSGMPKDRFSAEMPDATLATLKIQPSEPRDSAVYFCASGFGGTQYFGPGTRLTVL.

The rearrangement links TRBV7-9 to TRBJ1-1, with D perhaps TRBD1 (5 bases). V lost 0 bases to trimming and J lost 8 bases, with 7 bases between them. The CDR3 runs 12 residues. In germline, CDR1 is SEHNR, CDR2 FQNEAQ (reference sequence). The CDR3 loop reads CASSLATAEAFF. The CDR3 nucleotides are TGTGCCAGCAGCTTAGCGACAGCCGAAGCTTTCTTT.

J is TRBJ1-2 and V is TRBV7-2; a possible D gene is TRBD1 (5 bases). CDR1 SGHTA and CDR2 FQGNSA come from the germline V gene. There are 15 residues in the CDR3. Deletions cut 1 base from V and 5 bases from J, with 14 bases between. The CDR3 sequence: CASSLESGAAYGYTF. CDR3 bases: TGTGCCAGCAGCTTAGAATCTGGGGCAGCTTATGGCTACACCTTC.

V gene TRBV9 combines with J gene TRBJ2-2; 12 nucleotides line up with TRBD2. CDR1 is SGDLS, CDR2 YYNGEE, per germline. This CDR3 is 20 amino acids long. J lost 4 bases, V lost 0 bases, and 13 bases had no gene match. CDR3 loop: CASSVEAVRTSGVITGELFF. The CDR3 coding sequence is TGTGCCAGCAGCGTAGAGGCGGTGAGGACTAGCGGGGTAATCACCGGGGAGCTGTTTTTT.

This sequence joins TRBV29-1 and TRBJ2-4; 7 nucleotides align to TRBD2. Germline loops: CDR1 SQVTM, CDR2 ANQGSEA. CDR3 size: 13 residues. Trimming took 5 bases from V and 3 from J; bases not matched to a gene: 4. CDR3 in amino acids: CSVRGGGKNIQYF. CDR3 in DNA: TGCAGCGTTCGTGGGGGGGGCAAAAACATTCAGTACTTC.

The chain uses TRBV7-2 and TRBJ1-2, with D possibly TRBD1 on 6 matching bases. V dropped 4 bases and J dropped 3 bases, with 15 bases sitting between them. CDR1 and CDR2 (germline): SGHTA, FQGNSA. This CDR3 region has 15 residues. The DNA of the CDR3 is TGTGCCAGCAGCTCCCGACAGGCTTTTGACTATGGCTACACCTTC. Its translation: CASSSRQAFDYGYTF.

The CDR3 DNA is TGTGCCAGCAGCGCTCAGGGGTACTACTACAATGAGCAGTTCTTC. Encoded protein: CASSAQGYYYNEQFF. The V and J genes are TRBV9 and TRBJ2-1; D is perhaps TRBD1 (6 bases). Germline CDR1 is SGDLS and CDR2 is YYNGEE. The length of the CDR3 is 15 residues. V shed 3 bases and J shed 3 bases, with 13 bases lying between them.

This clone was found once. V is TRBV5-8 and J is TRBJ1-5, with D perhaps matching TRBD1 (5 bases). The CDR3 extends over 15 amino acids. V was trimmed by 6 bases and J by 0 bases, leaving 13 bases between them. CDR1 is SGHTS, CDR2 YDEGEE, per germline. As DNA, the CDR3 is TGTGCCAGCATCTTTGGGGGGGGTAGCAATCAGCCCCAGCATTTT. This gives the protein CASIFGGGSNQPQHF.